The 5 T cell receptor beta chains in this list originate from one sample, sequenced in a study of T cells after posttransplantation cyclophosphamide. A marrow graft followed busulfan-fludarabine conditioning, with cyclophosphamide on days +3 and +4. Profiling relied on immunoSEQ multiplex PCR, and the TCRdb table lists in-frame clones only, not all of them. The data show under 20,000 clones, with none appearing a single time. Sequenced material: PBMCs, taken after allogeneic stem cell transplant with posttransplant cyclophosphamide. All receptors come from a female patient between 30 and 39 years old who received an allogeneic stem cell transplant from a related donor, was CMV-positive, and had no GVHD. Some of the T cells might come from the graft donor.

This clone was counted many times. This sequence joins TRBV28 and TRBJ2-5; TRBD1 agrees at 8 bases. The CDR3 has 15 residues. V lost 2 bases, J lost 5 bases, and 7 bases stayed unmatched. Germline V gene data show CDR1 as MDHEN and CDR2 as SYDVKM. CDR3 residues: CASSLGGQVGETQYF. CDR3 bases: TGTGCCAGCAGTTTAGGGGGACAGGTCGGGGAGACCCAGTACTTC.

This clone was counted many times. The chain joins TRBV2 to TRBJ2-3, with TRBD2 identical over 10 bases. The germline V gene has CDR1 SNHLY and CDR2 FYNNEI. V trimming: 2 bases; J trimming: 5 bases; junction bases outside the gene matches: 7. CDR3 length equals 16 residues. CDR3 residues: CASSEFLAGVVDTQYF. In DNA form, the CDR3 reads TGTGCCAGCAGTGAATTTCTAGCGGGAGTCGTAGATACGCAGTATTTT. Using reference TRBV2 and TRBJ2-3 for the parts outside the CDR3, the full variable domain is EPEVTQTPSHQVTQMGQEVILRCVPISNHLYFYWYRQILGQKVEFLVSFYNNEISEKSEIFDDQFSVERPDGSNFTLKIRSTKLEDSAMYFCASSEFLAGVVDTQYFGPGTRLTVL.

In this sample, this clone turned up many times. CDR3 DNA sequence: TGTGCCAGCAGCGTAGGGTCGCGAGGTGAAAAACTGTTTTTT. This gives the protein CASSVGSRGEKLFF. The chain employs TRBV9 and TRBJ1-4; D is uncertain. Between the trimmed V and J ends, which lost 0 bases and 7 bases, there was a span of 10 bases. This CDR3 is built from 14 residues. Per the germline V gene, CDR1 is SGDLS and CDR2 is YYNGEE.

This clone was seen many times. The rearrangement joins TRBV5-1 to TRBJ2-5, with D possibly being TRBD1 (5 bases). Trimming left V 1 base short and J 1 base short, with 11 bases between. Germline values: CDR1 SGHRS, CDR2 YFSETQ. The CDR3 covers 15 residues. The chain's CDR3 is CASSLSGQSQETQYF. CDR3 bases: TGCGCCAGCAGCTTGTCCGGACAAAGCCAAGAGACCCAGTACTTC.

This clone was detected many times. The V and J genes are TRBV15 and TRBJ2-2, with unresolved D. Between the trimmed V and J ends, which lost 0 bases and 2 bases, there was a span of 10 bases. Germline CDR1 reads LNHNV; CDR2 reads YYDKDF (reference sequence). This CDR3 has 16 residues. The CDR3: CATSRESSTNTGELFF. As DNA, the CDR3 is TGTGCCACCAGCAGAGAATCCAGTACAAACACCGGGGAGCTGTTTTTT.